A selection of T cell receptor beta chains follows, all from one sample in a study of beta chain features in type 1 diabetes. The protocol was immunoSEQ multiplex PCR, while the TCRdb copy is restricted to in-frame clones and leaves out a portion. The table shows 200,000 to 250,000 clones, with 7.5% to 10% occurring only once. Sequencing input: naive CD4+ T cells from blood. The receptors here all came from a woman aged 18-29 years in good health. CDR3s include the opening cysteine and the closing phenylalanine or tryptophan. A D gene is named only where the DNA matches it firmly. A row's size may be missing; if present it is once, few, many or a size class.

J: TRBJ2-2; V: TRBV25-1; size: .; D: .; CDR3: CASSETVNTGELFF; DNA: TGTGCCAGCAGTGAGACAGTTAACACCGGGGAGCTGTTTTTT
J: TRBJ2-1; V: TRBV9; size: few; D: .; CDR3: CASSAGTSYNEQFF; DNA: TGTGCCAGCAGCGCCGGGACTTCCTACAATGAGCAGTTCTTC
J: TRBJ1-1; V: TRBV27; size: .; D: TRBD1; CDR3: CASGNRGHTEAFF; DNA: TGTGCCAGCGGAAACAGGGGGCACACTGAAGCTTTCTTT
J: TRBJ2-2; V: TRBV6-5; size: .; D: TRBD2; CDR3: CASSYSLAERTGELFF; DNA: TGTGCCAGCAGTTACTCGCTAGCGGAACGAACCGGGGAGCTGTTTTTT
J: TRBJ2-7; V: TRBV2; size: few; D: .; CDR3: CASKTTGIPYEQYF; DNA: TGTGCCAGCAAAACAACCGGGATTCCCTACGAGCAGTACTTC
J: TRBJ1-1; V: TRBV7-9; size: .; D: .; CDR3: CASSLPVGAFTEAFF; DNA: TGTGCCAGCAGCCTGCCGGTGGGGGCTTTCACTGAAGCTTTCTTT
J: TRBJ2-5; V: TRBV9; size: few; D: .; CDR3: CASSGARVAPSETQYF; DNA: TGTGCCAGCAGCGGCGCTCGTGTAGCACCGTCGGAGACCCAGTACTTC
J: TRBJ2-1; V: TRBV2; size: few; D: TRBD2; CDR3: CASSASGRLLYNEQFF; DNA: TGTGCCAGCAGCGCTAGCGGGAGACTCCTATACAATGAGCAGTTCTTC
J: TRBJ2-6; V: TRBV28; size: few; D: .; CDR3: CASSFQGARSSGANVLTF; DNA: TGTGCCAGCAGTTTCCAAGGGGCTCGCAGCTCTGGGGCCAACGTCCTGACTTTC
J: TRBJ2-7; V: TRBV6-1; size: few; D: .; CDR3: CAVGTYSSYEQYF; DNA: TGTGCCGTAGGGACATACAGCTCCTACGAGCAGTACTTC
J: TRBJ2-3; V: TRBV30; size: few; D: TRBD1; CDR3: CAWKRGPGTDTQYF; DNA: TGTGCCTGGAAAAGGGGGCCAGGCACAGATACGCAGTATTTT
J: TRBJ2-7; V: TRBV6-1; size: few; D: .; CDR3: CASARGSYEQYF; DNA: TGTGCCAGCGCAAGGGGCTCCTACGAGCAGTACTTC
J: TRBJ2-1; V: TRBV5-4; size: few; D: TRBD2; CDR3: CASSMTSGRVKNEQFF; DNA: TGTGCCAGCAGCATGACTAGCGGGAGGGTTAAGAATGAGCAGTTCTTC
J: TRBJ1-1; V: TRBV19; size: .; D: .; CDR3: CASSKSRENTEAFF; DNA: TGTGCCAGTAGTAAGTCGAGGGAGAACACTGAAGCTTTCTTT
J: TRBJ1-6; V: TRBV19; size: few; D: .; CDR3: CASRTPDRENSPLHF; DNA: TGTGCCAGTCGAACCCCGGACAGAGAGAATTCACCCCTCCACTTT
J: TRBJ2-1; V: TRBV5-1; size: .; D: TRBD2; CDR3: CASSSPGLAGGGNEQFF; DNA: TGCGCCAGCAGCTCCCCGGGACTAGCGGGGGGGGGAAATGAGCAGTTCTTC
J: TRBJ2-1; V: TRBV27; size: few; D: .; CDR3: CASTTGTADGRSYNEQFF; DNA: TGTGCCAGCACCACAGGAACCGCCGACGGGCGCTCCTACAATGAGCAGTTCTTC
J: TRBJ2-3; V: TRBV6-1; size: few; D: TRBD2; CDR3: CASSVGLRRTDTQYF; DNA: TGTGCCAGCAGTGTGGGACTACGGCGCACAGATACGCAGTATTTT
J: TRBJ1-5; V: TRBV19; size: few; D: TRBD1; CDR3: CASNDRASNQPQHF; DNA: TGTGCCAGTAACGACAGGGCTAGCAATCAGCCCCAGCATTTT
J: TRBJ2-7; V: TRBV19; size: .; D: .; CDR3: CASSFRGADEQYF; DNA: TGTGCCAGTAGTTTTCGGGGGGCTGACGAGCAGTACTTC